The present TCR beta chain was sequenced within a study of spatial heterogeneity in lung cancer. CDR3 length: 18 residues. CDR1 and CDR2 from the germline V gene are MNHNS and SASEGT. V gave up 2 bases and J gave up 2 bases, with 19 bases separating them. This clonotype was seen many times. TCRdb reprocessed the 5' RACE reads with MiXCR, giving one entry per CDR3 protein. The sample holds around 25,000 distinct CDR3 sequences, 9.7% seen once. Regarding time point: blood at routine non-recurrence follow-up after resection. This clonotype was sampled from a male donor with early-stage non-small cell lung cancer. The input for sequencing was PBMCs, taken at follow-up. This sequence joins TRBV6-1 and TRBJ1-3; TRBD1 might be the D (5 bases). In nucleotides, the CDR3 is TGTGCCAGCAGTGAAATTCACCGACAGAACCTCCCTGGAAACACCATATATTTT. Its protein is CASSEIHRQNLPGNTIYF.